The source of this T cell receptor (beta chain) is a study of T cells in localized non-small cell lung cancer. Some clones are missing from TCRdb's copy, which holds only in-frame ones; the method was immunoSEQ multiplex PCR. The table lists about 64,000 clones, more than 80% of them singletons, with roughly 5% in the top ten. The TCR sequence derives from a man aged 35 to 69 with stage II lung adenocarcinoma. The starting material was PBMCs, obtained before any cancer treatment.

CDR3 region: CASSNRYSGNTIYF. The CDR3, as DNA: TGTGCCAGCAGCAATCGATACTCTGGAAACACCATATATTTT. The chain combines TRBV7-8 with TRBJ1-3, with D hard to call. This CDR3 is built from 14 residues. Germline CDR1 and CDR2: SGHVS and FQNEAQ. The V end lost 5 bases, the J end lost 0 bases, and 8 bases lay between the germline ends. The full variable domain, completed using reference TRBV7-8 and TRBJ1-3, is GAGVSQSPRYKVAKRGQDVALRCDPISGHVSLFWYQQALGQGPEFLTYFQNEAQLDKSGLPSDRFFAERPEGSVSTLKIQRTQQEDSAVYLCASSNRYSGNTIYFGEGSWLTVV.